The T cell receptor beta chain under discussion was sequenced for a study of Graves' ophthalmopathy and Graves' hyperthyroidism. The ends lost 5 bases at V and 4 bases at J; junction bases unmatched: 5. Germline CDR1 SGHDN, CDR2 FVKESK. The CDR3 has 13 amino acids. Moderate-to-severe activity, CAS at least 3, NOSPECS at least 4 and duration under 3 months characterized donors with ophthalmopathy. Reliance was placed on clinical symptoms, serum thyroxine, TRAb, thyroid ultrasound and orbital computed tomography for diagnosis. What supplied the PBMCs was about 10 ml of fresh peripheral blood. Details on this clonotype: The antigen remains unidentified.

Amplified material comprised TCR beta CDR3 regions derived from RNA transcripts. HTBI-primed first-round RT-PCR preceded second-round multiplex PCR. Via MiXCR, TCRdb re-called the multiplex PCR reads, giving one row per CDR3 protein. Of about 220,000 distinct CDR3 sequences detected, 20% to 25% appear once; the ten largest clones hold approximately 39%. General study results and limits: Also, most clonotypes expanded in the thyroid above 0.001 frequency appeared in blood.

The sample was peripheral blood. The sequence was collected from a woman aged 45-65 years with Graves' ophthalmopathy. V and J are TRBV14 and TRBJ2-7; 7 nucleotides align to TRBD2. In DNA form, the CDR3 reads TGTGCCAGCAGCGCCGGGGGGTGGTACGAGCAGTACTTC. Its translation is CASSAGGWYEQYF. Supplemented by reference TRBV14 and TRBJ2-7, the full variable domain reads EAGVTQFPSHSVIEKGQTVTLRCDPISGHDNLYWYRRVMGKEIKFLLHFVKESKQDESGMPNNRFLAERTGGTYSTLKVQPAELEDSGVYFCASSAGGWYEQYFGPGTRLTVT.